This T cell receptor beta chain is from a study of shared clonotypes between healthy human individuals. As for the study in general: The plates for each donor numbered three CD4 naive, three CD4 memory, two CD8 naive and one CD8 memory. Overall study results and limits: Researchers sampled only blood; tissue repertoires likely differ.

Deep was the level at which the assay was run. The repertoire was sequenced with immunoSEQ multiplex PCR; TCRdb's copy has only in-frame clones and lacks some. The sample holds around 2.1 million clones, approximately 95% seen once. Of note for this clone: The antigen is not known.

Germline V lookup: CDR1 WNHNN, CDR2 SYGVQD (reference sequence). V was shortened by 0 bases and J by 6 bases, with 9 bases between the two germline ends. The CDR3 consists of 13 residues. This TCR derives from a young man in good health. Sequenced input: naive CD4+ T cells sorted from blood. The subset is: CD45RA+ positively selected. The gene calls are TRBV10-1 and TRBJ2-7; D may correspond to TRBD1 or TRBD2 (5 bases each). CDR3 coding DNA: TGCGCCAGCAGTGAGTCAACGAGGGGCGAGCAGTACTTC. Translated, it gives CASSESTRGEQYF.